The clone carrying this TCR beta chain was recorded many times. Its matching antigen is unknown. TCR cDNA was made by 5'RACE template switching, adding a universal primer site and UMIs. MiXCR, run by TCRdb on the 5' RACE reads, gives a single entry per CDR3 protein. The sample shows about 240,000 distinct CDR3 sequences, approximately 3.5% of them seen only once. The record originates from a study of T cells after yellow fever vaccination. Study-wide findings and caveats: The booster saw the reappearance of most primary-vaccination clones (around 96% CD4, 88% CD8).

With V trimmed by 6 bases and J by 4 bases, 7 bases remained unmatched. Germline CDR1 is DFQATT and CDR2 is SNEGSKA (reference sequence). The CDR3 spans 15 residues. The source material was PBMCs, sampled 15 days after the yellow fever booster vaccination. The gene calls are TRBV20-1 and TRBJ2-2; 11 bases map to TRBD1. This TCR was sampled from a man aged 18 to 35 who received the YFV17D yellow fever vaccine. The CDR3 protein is CSAPDRGRGTGELFF. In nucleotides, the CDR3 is TGCAGTGCCCCGGACAGGGGGCGAGGCACCGGGGAGCTGTTTTTT.